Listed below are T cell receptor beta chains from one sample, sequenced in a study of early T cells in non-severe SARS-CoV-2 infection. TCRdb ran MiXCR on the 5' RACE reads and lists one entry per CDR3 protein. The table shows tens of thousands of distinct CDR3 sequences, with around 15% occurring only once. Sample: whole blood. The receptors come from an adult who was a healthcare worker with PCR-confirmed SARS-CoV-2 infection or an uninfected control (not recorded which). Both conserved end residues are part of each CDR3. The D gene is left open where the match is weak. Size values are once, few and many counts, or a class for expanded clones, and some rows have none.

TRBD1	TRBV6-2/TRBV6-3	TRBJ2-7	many	TGTGCCAGCGAAAGGACAGGGCGCAACGAGCAGTACTTC	CASERTGRNEQYF
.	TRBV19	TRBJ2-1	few	TGTGCCAGTAGTATATCCGGACAGAGGCAGTTCTTC	CASSISGQRQFF
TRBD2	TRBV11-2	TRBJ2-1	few	TGTGCCAGCAGCTTAGATCCGTCGACTAGCGGGAGTCTCTACAATGAGCAGTTCTTC	CASSLDPSTSGSLYNEQFF
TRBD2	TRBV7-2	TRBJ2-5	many	TGTGCCAGCAGCTTTGGACTAGCGGGAACCCAAGAGACCCAGTACTTC	CASSFGLAGTQETQYF
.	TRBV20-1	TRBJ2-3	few	TGCAGTGCTAGTAGGGGGAGATATGATACGCAGTATTTT	CSASRGRYDTQYF
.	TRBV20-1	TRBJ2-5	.	TGCAGTGCTCTCAGGACCCTATCGGAGACCCAGTACTTC	CSALRTLSETQYF
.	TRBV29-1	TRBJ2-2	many	TGCAGCGTGGGGGCAGGCGGGGTAAACACCGGGGAGCTGTTTTTT	CSVGAGGVNTGELFF
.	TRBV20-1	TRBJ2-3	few	TGCAGTGCTAGAGAACCGGGCGAAGATACGCAGTATTTT	CSAREPGEDTQYF
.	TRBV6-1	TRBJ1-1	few	TGTGCCAGCATAGGGGAGGAAATGAACACTGAAGCTTTCTTT	CASIGEEMNTEAFF
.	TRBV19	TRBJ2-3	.	TGTGCCAGTAGTATAGATCAAAGCGGAACTAGCACAGATACGCAGTATTTT	CASSIDQSGTSTDTQYF